Presented here are 27 T cell receptor beta chains from one specimen sequenced in a study of identifying expanded T cells in peripheral blood. Libraries were prepared by immunoSEQ multiplex PCR; TCRdb keeps only in-frame clonotypes and omits some of them. Of some 100,000 clones detected, approximately 88% appear once; the ten largest clones hold 5.5%. The sample consisted of blood. The receptors were gathered from a person aged 18 to 69 in good health.

V and J are TRBV4-1 and TRBJ1-2; D not certain. CDR1 is MGHRA, CDR2 YSYEKL, per germline. Trimming took off 3 bases at V and 2 bases at J, with 7 bases between the two ends. The CDR3 loop spans 13 amino acids. The DNA for the CDR3 is TGCGCCAGCAGCCACGACGGGAACTATGGCTACACCTTC. This codes for CASSHDGNYGYTF.

The CDR3 sequence: CASSTPGQGRYEQYF. The CDR3 nucleotides are TGTGCCAGCAGTACCCCGGGACAGGGGCGATACGAGCAGTACTTC. The rearrangement links TRBV6-5 to TRBJ2-7; 10 nucleotides match TRBD1. There are 15 residues in the CDR3. Germline lookup yields CDR1 MNHEY and CDR2 SVGAGI. V shed 5 bases and J 4 bases; nucleotides not matched to a gene: 8.

The sample holds a few counts of this clone. The chain links TRBV6-5 to TRBJ1-2; no clear D. The germline gives CDR1 MNHEY, CDR2 SVGAGI. Trimming took 2 bases from V and 4 from J, leaving 8 bases between them. CDR3 length: 13 amino acids. The CDR3 loop reads CASSYRTGYGYTF. CDR3 sequence (DNA): TGTGCCAGCAGTTACAGGACGGGCTATGGCTACACCTTC.

The V gene is TRBV6-1, the J gene TRBJ2-1; the D is unclear. CDR1 is MNHNS and CDR2 is SASEGT in the germline V gene. This CDR3 spans 14 amino acids. V lost 3 bases, J lost 11 bases, and 17 bases lay in between. For the CDR3, the DNA is TGTGCCAGCAGTGAGTCTACAGCCTTGGTCCAGCAGTTCTTC. Its protein product is CASSESTALVQQFF.

This chain joins TRBV5-4 and TRBJ1-4; TRBD1 matches at 8 bases. The CDR3 is 13 residues long. The germline gives CDR1 SGHNT, CDR2 YYREEE (reference sequence). The V gene end was trimmed by 3 bases and the J gene end by 7 bases; junction bases not matched to a gene: 2. The CDR3 DNA follows: TGTGCCAGCAGCTCGGACAGGGTTGAAAAACTGTTTTTT. Its translation is CASSSDRVEKLFF.

The J gene is TRBJ2-4, the V gene TRBV30; 9 bases line up with TRBD2. V dropped 5 bases and J dropped 9; count of bases not matched to a gene: 8. CDR3 size: 13 residues. The germline V gene has CDR1 GTSNPN and CDR2 SVGIG (reference sequence). CDR3 bases: TGTGCCTGGCAAACAAGGCGGGGGGGCATTCAGTACTTC. It translates to CAWQTRRGGIQYF.

This clone was detected only once. V gene TRBV5-1 combines with J gene TRBJ1-6; TRBD1 agrees at 7 bases. The CDR3 runs 14 residues. The J segment lost 7 bases and the V segment lost 5 bases, leaving 6 bases of the junction unmatched. Germline V CDR1 and CDR2: SGHRS, YFSETQ. The CDR3 coding sequence is TGCGCCAGCAGGGAGGGGGCGCGAAATTCACCCCTCCACTTT. Translation gives CASREGARNSPLHF. Full variable domain (outside the CDR3, taken from reference TRBV5-1 and TRBJ1-6): KAGVTQTPRYLIKTRGQQVTLSCSPISGHRSVSWYQQTPGQGLQFLFEYFSETQRNKGNFPGRFSGRQFSNSRSEMNVSTLELGDSALYLCASREGARNSPLHFGNGTRLTVT.

This clone has just a few counts. The chain carries TRBV9 and TRBJ1-5, with D uncertain. Per the germline V gene, CDR1 is SGDLS and CDR2 is YYNGEE. The CDR3 is 14 residues long. V was shortened by 7 bases and J by 2 bases, with 13 bases between the two germline ends. CDR3 sequence (DNA): TGTGCCAGCTCCCCCGGAAATCGCAATCAGCCCCAGCATTTT. Encoded protein: CASSPGNRNQPQHF.

The V and J genes are TRBV7-9 and TRBJ2-1, with TRBD1 matching over 8 bases. This CDR3 is built from 14 residues. The germline gives CDR1 SEHNR, CDR2 FQNEAQ (reference sequence). J was trimmed by 8 bases and V by 5 bases; bases with no gene match: 8. CDR3 DNA: TGTGCCAGCAGCCCAGGACAGGGAGCGGATGAGCAGTTCTTC. The encoded protein is CASSPGQGADEQFF.

This clone has just one count. This chain uses TRBV19 with TRBJ1-5, with D maybe TRBD1 (6 bases). Trimming pared 7 bases from V and 2 bases from J, leaving 18 bases between. This CDR3 region has 16 residues. Germline-derived CDR1 and CDR2 are LNHDA and SQIVND (reference sequence). The CDR3 DNA is TGTGCCAGTACTAACATCGGACAGCTCGGCAATCAGCCCCAGCATTTT. It yields the protein CASTNIGQLGNQPQHF.

The chain has TRBV2 and TRBJ1-6; perhaps TRBD1 as D (5 bases). The CDR3 runs to 17 residues. The V end lost 1 base, the J end lost 4 bases, and 14 bases lay between the germline ends. Germline V lookup: CDR1 SNHLY, CDR2 FYNNEI. The CDR3 nucleotides read TGTGCCAGCAGTGAAGATCTGGGGCGAACTTATAATTCACCCCTCCACTTT. Residues: CASSEDLGRTYNSPLHF.

This chain joins TRBV9 and TRBJ1-2; D unclear. The CDR3 loop spans 12 amino acids. The ends were cut back, 3 bases at V and 3 bases at J, with 6 bases in the middle. Per germline, CDR1 SGDLS and CDR2 YYNGEE. CDR3 DNA sequence: TGTGCCAGCAGCGCTACAGACTATGGCTACACCTTC. It encodes CASSATDYGYTF.

This chain connects TRBV9 to TRBJ2-7, with TRBD1 identical over 9 bases. V dropped 0 bases and J dropped 4; count of bases not matched to a gene: 2. CDR1 SGDLS and CDR2 YYNGEE come from the germline V gene. The CDR3 consists of 14 residues. The CDR3 nucleotides read TGTGCCAGCAGCGTAGGGACAGGGGTTTACGAGCAGTACTTC. This translates into CASSVGTGVYEQYF.

This clone was observed a single time. This chain uses TRBV6-6 with TRBJ2-2; D is perhaps TRBD1 (7 bases). Germline CDR1 MNHNY, CDR2 SVGAGI (reference sequence). This CDR3 region has 16 residues. V lost 6 bases, J lost 5 bases, and 19 bases lay in between. CDR3 residues: CASREGAGTFTGELFF. CDR3 in DNA: TGTGCCAGCAGGGAGGGGGCAGGAACTTTTACCGGGGAGCTGTTTTTT.

This rearrangement joins TRBV19 to TRBJ2-1; possible D gene TRBD2, 5 bases. This CDR3 has 14 residues. Looked up from germline, CDR1 is LNHDA and CDR2 is SQIVND (reference sequence). With 5 bases removed from V and 0 bases from J, the gap between germline ends came to 8 bases. The CDR3 DNA reads as TGTGCCAGTAGTCTCAGCGGCTCCTACAATGAGCAGTTCTTC. Amino acid sequence: CASSLSGSYNEQFF.

V gene TRBV29-1 combines with J gene TRBJ2-7; TRBD1 might be the D (5 bases). The CDR3 is 11 amino acids. The germline V and J ends were trimmed by 6 bases and 3 bases, with 9 bases remaining between them. Germline V CDR1 and CDR2: SQVTM, ANQGSEA. This CDR3 is CSVSRDYEQYF. The DNA for the CDR3 is TGCAGCGTCAGCAGGGACTACGAGCAGTACTTC.

The CDR3 here is CASSEAGVVNSPLHF. The CDR3 DNA reads as TGTGCCAGCAGTGAAGCGGGGGTAGTCAATTCACCCCTCCACTTT. The chain carries TRBV2 and TRBJ1-6, with D tentatively TRBD1 (5 bases). The CDR3 covers 15 residues. Per germline, CDR1 SNHLY and CDR2 FYNNEI. Between the trimmed V and J ends, which lost 0 bases and 7 bases, there was a span of 10 bases.

The chain links TRBV7-2 to TRBJ2-1, with unresolved D. CDR1 SGHTA and CDR2 FQGNSA come from the germline V gene. This CDR3 comprises 11 residues. V lost 5 bases, J lost 7 bases, and 6 bases lay in between. The chain's CDR3 is CASSRRNEQFF. The CDR3 region has the DNA TGTGCCAGCAGCCGCCGTAATGAGCAGTTCTTC.

The rearrangement joins TRBV5-1 to TRBJ2-3, with 13 positions matching TRBD2. V trimming: 2 bases; J trimming: 6 bases; junction bases outside the gene matches: 3. Germline V gene sequence: CDR1 SGHRS, CDR2 YFSETQ. The CDR3 runs to 15 residues. The CDR3, as DNA: TGCGCCAGCAGCTTAGGACTAGCGGGGGATGATACGCAGTATTTT. This gives the protein CASSLGLAGDDTQYF.

The chain carries TRBV5-4 and TRBJ1-2; D call uncertain. Between the trimmed V and J ends, which lost 0 bases and 2 bases, there was a span of 8 bases. Germline V gene data show CDR1 as SGHNT and CDR2 as YYREEE (reference sequence). There are 14 residues in the CDR3. The CDR3: CASSLGRLNYGYTF. In DNA, the CDR3 is TGTGCCAGCAGCTTGGGTAGGCTAAACTATGGCTACACCTTC.

The CDR3 nucleotides read TGTGCCAGCAGCTACGCAGGGGGCTATGGCTACACCTTC. Translating gives CASSYAGGYGYTF. The J gene is TRBJ1-2, the V gene TRBV27; TRBD1 agrees at 7 bases. Losses at the gene ends were 6 bases for V and 4 bases for J; bases not matched to a gene: 5. The CDR3 has 13 residues. Germline lookup yields CDR1 MNHEY and CDR2 SMNVEV (reference sequence).

This clone was counted a few times. The chain has TRBV12-5 and TRBJ1-1; D is ambiguous. The CDR3 is 13 amino acids. CDR1 and CDR2 from the germline V gene are LGHNT and FRNRAP. V shed 1 base and J shed 1 base, with 4 bases lying between them. In nucleotides, the CDR3 is TGTGCTAGTGGTTTGGAATCGAACACTGAAGCTTTCTTT. This encodes CASGLESNTEAFF.

V gene TRBV14 combines with J gene TRBJ1-2; the D is unclear. The CDR3 loop spans 13 amino acids. Trimming took 5 bases from V and 3 from J, leaving 10 bases between them. Germline lookup yields CDR1 SGHDN and CDR2 FVKESK. In DNA, the CDR3 is TGTGCCAGCAGCGCCAGCTCGTACTATGGCTACACCTTC. It specifies CASSASSYYGYTF.

The chain joins TRBV5-5 to TRBJ1-3, with D perhaps TRBD1 (6 bases). Deletions cut 4 bases from V and 0 bases from J, with 11 bases between. The germline CDR1 and CDR2 sequences are SGHKS and YYEKEE (reference sequence). The CDR3 contains 15 residues. The CDR3: CASSPQTGSGNTIYF. The CDR3 nucleotides are TGTGCCAGCAGCCCTCAGACAGGCTCTGGAAACACCATATATTTT.

The chain is built from TRBV10-3 and TRBJ1-1, with TRBD1 matching over 9 bases. There are 13 residues in the CDR3. Germline CDR1 and CDR2: ENHRY and SYGVKD. CDR3 in DNA: TGTGTCATGGGACAGGGCGGACACACTGAAGCTTTCTTT. Amino acids: CVMGQGGHTEAFF.

V usage is TRBV5-6 and J usage is TRBJ2-4, with a tentative D call TRBD1 (6 bases). Trimming left V 1 base short and J 7 bases short, with 9 bases between. CDR1 SGHDT and CDR2 YYEEEE come from the germline V gene. This CDR3 comprises 13 residues. CDR3 sequence: CASSLLQGNIQYF. CDR3 DNA: TGTGCCAGCAGCTTGCTACAGGGTAACATTCAGTACTTC.

This rearrangement joins TRBV7-9 to TRBJ1-5; the D is unclear. CDR1 is SEHNR, CDR2 FQNEAQ, per germline (reference sequence). The CDR3 totals 14 residues. Trimming removed 5 bases from V and 0 bases from J, with 8 bases in between. The CDR3 sequence: CASSADLSNQPQHF. The CDR3 DNA reads as TGTGCCAGCAGCGCGGACCTTAGCAATCAGCCCCAGCATTTT.